The rows below give T cell receptor beta chains drawn from one sample of a study of shared clonotypes between healthy human individuals. The table came from immunoSEQ multiplex PCR; TCRdb's copy has only in-frame clones and leaves some out. The table shows about 2,200,000 clones, with 85% to 95% occurring only once. Sequencing was performed on naive CD8+ T cells from PBMCs. Receptors were obtained from a man between 18 and 29 years old in good health. Some clones in this sample may be carry-over from other donors' samples. Both conserved end residues are part of each CDR3. A D gene is named only where the DNA matches it firmly. For some rows the clone size is stated as once, few or many, or as a class when expanded; others skip it.

j_call: TRBJ1-2; d_call: .; clone_size: .; v_call: TRBV28; cdr3_aa: CASNRDRERGYTF; cdr3_nt: TGTGCCAGCAATAGGGACCGCGAAAGAGGCTACACCTTC
j_call: TRBJ2-3; d_call: .; clone_size: once; v_call: TRBV7-9; cdr3_aa: CASSRLDTQYF; cdr3_nt: TGTGCCAGCAGCCGCTTGGATACGCAGTATTTT
j_call: TRBJ2-7; d_call: .; clone_size: .; v_call: TRBV29-1; cdr3_aa: CSVVGGGRPSYEQYF; cdr3_nt: TGCAGCGTTGTGGGGGGAGGAAGGCCCTCCTACGAGCAGTACTTC
j_call: TRBJ2-1; d_call: .; clone_size: .; v_call: TRBV27; cdr3_aa: CASSSRWEQEQFF; cdr3_nt: TGTGCCAGCAGTTCCCGTTGGGAACAGGAGCAGTTCTTC
j_call: TRBJ2-7; d_call: TRBD1; clone_size: .; v_call: TRBV7-8; cdr3_aa: CASSEDREDEQYF; cdr3_nt: TGTGCCAGCAGCGAGGACAGGGAAGACGAGCAGTACTTC
j_call: TRBJ1-1; d_call: .; clone_size: .; v_call: TRBV4-1; cdr3_aa: CASSQRPKTEAFF; cdr3_nt: TGCGCCAGCAGCCAACGCCCAAAAACTGAAGCTTTCTTT
j_call: TRBJ2-7; d_call: .; clone_size: .; v_call: TRBV28; cdr3_aa: CASNLLGEAYEQYF; cdr3_nt: TGTGCCAGCAATCTTCTAGGGGAAGCCTACGAGCAGTACTTC
j_call: TRBJ1-5; d_call: .; clone_size: .; v_call: TRBV5-6; cdr3_aa: CASSLGTSLQPQHF; cdr3_nt: TGTGCCAGCAGCTTGGGCACGTCCCTTCAGCCCCAGCATTTT
j_call: TRBJ1-2; d_call: .; clone_size: .; v_call: TRBV28; cdr3_aa: CASTFSRLSLGYTF; cdr3_nt: TGTGCCAGCACCTTTAGCCGGCTCAGTTTGGGCTACACCTTC
j_call: TRBJ2-5; d_call: .; clone_size: .; v_call: TRBV5-6; cdr3_aa: CASSLESSEETQYF; cdr3_nt: TGTGCCAGCAGCTTGGAATCGAGCGAAGAGACCCAGTACTTC
j_call: TRBJ2-7; d_call: .; clone_size: .; v_call: TRBV18; cdr3_aa: CASSPGGQLGSYEQYF; cdr3_nt: TGTGCCAGCTCACCCGGAGGACAGCTCGGCTCCTACGAGCAGTACTTC
j_call: TRBJ1-2; d_call: .; clone_size: .; v_call: TRBV27; cdr3_aa: CASSARDLWEGGYTF; cdr3_nt: TGTGCCAGCAGTGCCCGGGACCTCTGGGAGGGAGGCTACACCTTC
j_call: TRBJ1-5; d_call: .; clone_size: .; v_call: TRBV28; cdr3_aa: CASNPRSYSNQPQHF; cdr3_nt: TGTGCCAGCAACCCCAGGAGTTATAGCAATCAGCCCCAGCATTTT
j_call: TRBJ2-2; d_call: TRBD2; clone_size: .; v_call: TRBV11-2; cdr3_aa: CASSPRRGADTGELFF; cdr3_nt: TGTGCCAGCAGCCCGAGGCGGGGGGCGGATACCGGGGAGCTGTTTTTT
j_call: TRBJ1-5; d_call: .; clone_size: .; v_call: TRBV29-1; cdr3_aa: CSVGGGHSNQPQHF; cdr3_nt: TGCAGCGTTGGAGGAGGCCATAGCAATCAGCCCCAGCATTTT
j_call: TRBJ2-1; d_call: .; clone_size: once; v_call: TRBV29-1; cdr3_aa: CSVELGLVSYNEQFF; cdr3_nt: TGCAGCGTTGAACTGGGACTTGTCTCCTACAATGAGCAGTTCTTC
j_call: TRBJ1-1; d_call: .; clone_size: .; v_call: TRBV7-9; cdr3_aa: CASLGPSTEAFF; cdr3_nt: TGTGCCAGCCTCGGACCGAGCACTGAAGCTTTCTTT
j_call: TRBJ2-7; d_call: .; clone_size: .; v_call: TRBV6-5; cdr3_aa: CASSYGPYEQYF; cdr3_nt: TGTGCCAGCAGTTACGGGCCATACGAGCAGTACTTC
j_call: TRBJ2-1; d_call: TRBD2; clone_size: .; v_call: TRBV5-5; cdr3_aa: CASSLFLAGEDNEQFF; cdr3_nt: TGTGCCAGCAGCTTGTTCCTAGCGGGAGAGGACAATGAGCAGTTCTTC
j_call: TRBJ2-3; d_call: .; clone_size: once; v_call: TRBV18; cdr3_aa: CASSHQRVRDPTDTQYF; cdr3_nt: TGTGCCAGCTCTCACCAGAGGGTGCGGGACCCCACAGATACGCAGTATTTT
j_call: TRBJ1-2; d_call: .; clone_size: .; v_call: TRBV18; cdr3_aa: CASSPGVLNYGYTF; cdr3_nt: TGTGCCAGCTCACCAGGGGTGCTTAACTATGGCTACACCTTC
j_call: TRBJ2-7; d_call: TRBD2; clone_size: .; v_call: TRBV10-3; cdr3_aa: CAISRTQASGSTYEQYF; cdr3_nt: TGTGCCATCAGCCGAACCCAAGCTAGCGGGAGTACCTACGAGCAGTACTTC
j_call: TRBJ2-7; d_call: TRBD1; clone_size: .; v_call: TRBV27; cdr3_aa: CASSLTGGLYYEQYF; cdr3_nt: TGTGCCAGCAGCCTAACAGGGGGCCTTTACTACGAGCAGTACTTC
j_call: TRBJ2-5; d_call: TRBD1; clone_size: .; v_call: TRBV7-9; cdr3_aa: CASSLPGGETQYF; cdr3_nt: TGTGCCAGCAGTCTACCAGGGGGAGAGACCCAGTACTTC
j_call: TRBJ2-7; d_call: .; clone_size: .; v_call: TRBV5-1; cdr3_aa: CASSSREDHEQYF; cdr3_nt: TGCGCCAGCAGCTCTAGGGAAGACCACGAGCAGTACTTC
j_call: TRBJ2-7; d_call: .; clone_size: .; v_call: TRBV5-1; cdr3_aa: CASSLGQGNSYEQYF; cdr3_nt: TGCGCCAGCAGCTTGGGCCAGGGGAATTCCTACGAGCAGTACTTC
j_call: TRBJ2-3; d_call: TRBD2; clone_size: .; v_call: TRBV6-1; cdr3_aa: CASSEAAQRGSTDTQYF; cdr3_nt: TGTGCCAGCAGTGAAGCGGCCCAGCGGGGTAGCACAGATACGCAGTATTTT
j_call: TRBJ1-1; d_call: .; clone_size: .; v_call: TRBV4-1; cdr3_aa: CASSQGPRANTEAFF; cdr3_nt: TGCGCCAGCAGCCAAGGCCCGAGGGCGAACACTGAAGCTTTCTTT
j_call: TRBJ2-1; d_call: TRBD2; clone_size: .; v_call: TRBV27; cdr3_aa: CASSLMASGTYNEQFF; cdr3_nt: TGTGCCAGCAGTTTAATGGCTAGCGGGACCTACAATGAGCAGTTCTTC
j_call: TRBJ1-2; d_call: .; clone_size: .; v_call: TRBV9; cdr3_aa: CASSPAALISNYGYTF; cdr3_nt: TGTGCCAGCAGCCCCGCCGCCTTGATTTCTAACTATGGCTACACCTTC
j_call: TRBJ1-1; d_call: .; clone_size: once; v_call: TRBV29-1; cdr3_aa: CSIRQNTEAFF; cdr3_nt: TGCAGCATACGACAGAACACTGAAGCTTTCTTT
j_call: TRBJ1-2; d_call: .; clone_size: .; v_call: TRBV9; cdr3_aa: CASSVGTEGRAYEGYTF; cdr3_nt: TGTGCCAGCAGCGTAGGGACAGAGGGTCGAGCTTATGAGGGCTACACCTTC
j_call: TRBJ1-2; d_call: .; clone_size: .; v_call: TRBV30; cdr3_aa: CAWTDNTGLPYGYTF; cdr3_nt: TGTGCCTGGACGGACAACACAGGTCTCCCCTATGGCTACACCTTC
j_call: TRBJ1-4; d_call: .; clone_size: .; v_call: TRBV6-5; cdr3_aa: CASSYSWGEGREKLFF; cdr3_nt: TGTGCCAGCAGTTACTCGTGGGGGGAGGGACGGGAAAAACTGTTTTTT
j_call: TRBJ1-1; d_call: .; clone_size: .; v_call: TRBV28; cdr3_aa: CASSLGLTGEEAFF; cdr3_nt: TGTGCCAGCAGCCTCGGATTGACGGGGGAAGAAGCTTTCTTT
j_call: TRBJ2-3; d_call: TRBD2; clone_size: once; v_call: TRBV7-3; cdr3_aa: CASSLTPQREGPPRTDTQYF; cdr3_nt: TGTGCCAGCAGCTTAACGCCCCAGCGGGAGGGCCCACCCCGCACAGATACGCAGTATTTT
j_call: TRBJ2-2; d_call: TRBD2; clone_size: .; v_call: TRBV14; cdr3_aa: CASSRPSGIAGELFF; cdr3_nt: TGTGCCAGCAGCCGGCCTAGCGGGATAGCCGGGGAGCTGTTTTTT
j_call: TRBJ1-5; d_call: TRBD1; clone_size: .; v_call: TRBV7-8; cdr3_aa: CASSSRVNGGQGDQPQHF; cdr3_nt: TGTGCCAGCAGCTCCCGGGTAAACGGGGGACAGGGGGATCAGCCCCAGCATTTT
j_call: TRBJ2-7; d_call: TRBD2; clone_size: .; v_call: TRBV27; cdr3_aa: CASRLLGLDPYEQYF; cdr3_nt: TGTGCCAGCAGATTACTAGGACTAGATCCCTACGAGCAGTACTTC
j_call: TRBJ2-1; d_call: TRBD1; clone_size: .; v_call: TRBV14; cdr3_aa: CASRDRGWNEQFF; cdr3_nt: TGTGCCAGCAGGGACAGGGGTTGGAATGAGCAGTTCTTC
j_call: TRBJ2-7; d_call: TRBD2; clone_size: .; v_call: TRBV7-8; cdr3_aa: CASSLVAGGSYEQYF; cdr3_nt: TGTGCCAGCAGCTTAGTGGCGGGAGGTTCCTACGAGCAGTACTTC
j_call: TRBJ1-2; d_call: .; clone_size: .; v_call: TRBV5-4; cdr3_aa: CASTKTGVSYGYTF; cdr3_nt: TGTGCCAGCACCAAGACGGGGGTTAGCTATGGCTACACCTTC